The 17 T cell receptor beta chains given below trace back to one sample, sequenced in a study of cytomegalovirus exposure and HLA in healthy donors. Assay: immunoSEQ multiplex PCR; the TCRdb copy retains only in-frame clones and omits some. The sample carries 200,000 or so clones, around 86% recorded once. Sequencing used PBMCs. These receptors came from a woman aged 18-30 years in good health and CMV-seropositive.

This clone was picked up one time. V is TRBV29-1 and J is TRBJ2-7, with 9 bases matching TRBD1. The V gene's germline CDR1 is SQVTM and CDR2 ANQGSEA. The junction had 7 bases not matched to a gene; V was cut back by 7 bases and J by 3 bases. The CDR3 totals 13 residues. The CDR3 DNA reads TGCAGCGGAAGGACAGGGGCGGGCTACGAGCAGTACTTC. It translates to CSGRTGAGYEQYF.

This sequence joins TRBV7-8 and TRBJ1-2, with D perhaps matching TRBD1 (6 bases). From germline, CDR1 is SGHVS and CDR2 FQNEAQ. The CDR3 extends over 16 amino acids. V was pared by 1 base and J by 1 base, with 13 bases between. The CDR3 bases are TGTGCCAGCAGCTTAGGGTCCAGGGGAATTAACTATGGCTACACCTTC. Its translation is CASSLGSRGINYGYTF.

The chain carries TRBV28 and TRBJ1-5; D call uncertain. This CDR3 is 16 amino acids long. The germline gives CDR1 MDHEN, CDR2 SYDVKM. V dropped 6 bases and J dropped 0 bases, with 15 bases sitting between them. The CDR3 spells CASRLGTEGSNQPQHF. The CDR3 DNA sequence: TGTGCCAGCAGGCTGGGTACAGAGGGTAGCAATCAGCCCCAGCATTTT.

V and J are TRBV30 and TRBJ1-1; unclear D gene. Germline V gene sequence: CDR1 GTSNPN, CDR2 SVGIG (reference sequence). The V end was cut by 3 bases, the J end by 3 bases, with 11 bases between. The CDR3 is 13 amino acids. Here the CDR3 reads CAWRTGGDTEAFF. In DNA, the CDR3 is TGTGCCTGGAGGACGGGCGGGGACACTGAAGCTTTCTTT.

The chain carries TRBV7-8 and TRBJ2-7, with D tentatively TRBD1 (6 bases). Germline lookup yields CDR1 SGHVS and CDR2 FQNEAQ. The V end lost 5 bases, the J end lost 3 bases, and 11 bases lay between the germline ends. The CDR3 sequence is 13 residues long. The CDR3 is CASSPDRVYEQYF. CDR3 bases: TGTGCCAGCAGCCCGGACAGAGTCTACGAGCAGTACTTC.

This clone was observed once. CDR3 loop: CASSAVSGKGTDTQYF. The CDR3 DNA reads TGTGCCAGCAGTGCTGTTAGCGGGAAAGGTACAGATACGCAGTATTTT. The chain combines TRBV25-1 with TRBJ2-3, with TRBD2 matching over 8 bases. This CDR3 has 16 amino acids. Germline CDR1 MGHDK, CDR2 SYGVNS. Trimming took 4 bases from V and 3 from J; bases not matched to a gene: 9.

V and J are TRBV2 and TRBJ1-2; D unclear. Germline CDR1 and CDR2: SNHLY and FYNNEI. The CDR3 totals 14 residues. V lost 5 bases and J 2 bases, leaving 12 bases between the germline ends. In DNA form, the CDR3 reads TGTGCCAGCAGTCCGTCGACTCCGAACTATGGCTACACCTTC. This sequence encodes CASSPSTPNYGYTF.

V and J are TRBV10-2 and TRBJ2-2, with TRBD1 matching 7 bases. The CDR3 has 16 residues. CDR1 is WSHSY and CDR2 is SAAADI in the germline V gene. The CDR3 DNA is TGCCTACGCTGGGACAGACCCTACTTTAACACCGGGGAGCTGTTTTTT. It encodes CLRWDRPYFNTGELFF.

CDR3 residues: CASSERTGGPGDTQYF. The CDR3 bases are TGTGCCAGCAGTGAACGAACGGGAGGGCCAGGTGATACGCAGTATTTT. This chain links TRBV6-4 with TRBJ2-3, with TRBD2 matching 8 bases. The germline V gene encodes CDR1 MRHNA and CDR2 SNTAGT. V was pared by 3 bases and J by 6 bases, with 11 bases of the junction left unmatched. The CDR3 consists of 16 residues.

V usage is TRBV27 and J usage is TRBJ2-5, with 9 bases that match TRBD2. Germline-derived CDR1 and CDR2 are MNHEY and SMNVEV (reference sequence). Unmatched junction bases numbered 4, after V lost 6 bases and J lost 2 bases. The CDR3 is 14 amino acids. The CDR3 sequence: CASSFGLAQETQYF. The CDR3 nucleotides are TGTGCCAGCAGCTTTGGACTAGCGCAAGAGACCCAGTACTTC.

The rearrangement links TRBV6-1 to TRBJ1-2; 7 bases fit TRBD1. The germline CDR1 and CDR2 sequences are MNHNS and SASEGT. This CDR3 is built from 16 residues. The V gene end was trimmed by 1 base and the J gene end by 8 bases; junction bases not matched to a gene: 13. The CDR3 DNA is TGTGCCAGCAGTGAAGGGGGATATAAGGGGGCGATCGGCTACACCTTC. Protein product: CASSEGGYKGAIGYTF.

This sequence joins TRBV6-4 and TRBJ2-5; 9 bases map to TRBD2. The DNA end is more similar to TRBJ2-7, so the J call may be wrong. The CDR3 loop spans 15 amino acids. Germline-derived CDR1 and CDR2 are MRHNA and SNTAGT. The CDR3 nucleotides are TGTGCCAGCAGTGACTCTAGCGGGAGCTCCTACGAGCAGTACTTC. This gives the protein CASSDSSGSSYEQYF.

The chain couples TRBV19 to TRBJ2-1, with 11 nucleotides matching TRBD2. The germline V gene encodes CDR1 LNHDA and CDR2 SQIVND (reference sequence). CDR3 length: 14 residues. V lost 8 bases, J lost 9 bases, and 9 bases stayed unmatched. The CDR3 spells CASAMTSGKGEQFF. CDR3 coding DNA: TGTGCCAGTGCTATGACTAGCGGGAAAGGTGAGCAGTTCTTC. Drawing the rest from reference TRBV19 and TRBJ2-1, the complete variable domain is DGGITQSPKYLFRKEGQNVTLSCEQNLNHDAMYWYRQDPGQGLRLIYYSQIVNDFQKGDIAEGYSVSREKKESFPLTVTSAQKNPTAFYLCASAMTSGKGEQFFGPGTRLTVL.

CDR3 DNA sequence: TGTGCCAGCTCACCACCGGGACTAGAGACCCAGTACTTC. Amino acid sequence: CASSPPGLETQYF. V and J are TRBV18 and TRBJ2-5; D is possibly TRBD2 (6 bases). The CDR3 is made up of 13 amino acids. Per the germline V gene, CDR1 is KGHSH and CDR2 is LQKENI. V shed 0 bases and J shed 4 bases, with 6 bases lying between them.

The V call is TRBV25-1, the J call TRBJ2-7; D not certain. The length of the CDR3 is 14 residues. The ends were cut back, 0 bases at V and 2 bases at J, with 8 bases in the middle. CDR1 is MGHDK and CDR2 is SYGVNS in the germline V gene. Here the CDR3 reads CASSEYNRAYEQYF. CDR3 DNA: TGTGCCAGCAGTGAATATAACAGAGCCTACGAGCAGTACTTC.

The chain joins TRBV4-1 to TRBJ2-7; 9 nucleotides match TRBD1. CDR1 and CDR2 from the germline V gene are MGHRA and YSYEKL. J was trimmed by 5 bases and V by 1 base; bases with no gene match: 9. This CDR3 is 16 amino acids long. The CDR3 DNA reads TGCGCCAGCAGCCAAGGAGGGACCGGGACAGGGCACGAGCAGTACTTC. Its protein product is CASSQGGTGTGHEQYF.

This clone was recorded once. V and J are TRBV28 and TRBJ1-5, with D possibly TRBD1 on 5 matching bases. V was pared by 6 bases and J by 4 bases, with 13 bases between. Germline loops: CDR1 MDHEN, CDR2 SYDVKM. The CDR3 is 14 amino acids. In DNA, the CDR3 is TGTGCCAGCAGCCCTCCCTCAGGGAATCAGCCCCAGCATTTT. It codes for CASSPPSGNQPQHF.